These 9 T cell receptor beta chains originate from one sample sequenced in a study of cytomegalovirus exposure and HLA in healthy donors (dated by TCRdb to about 2017). The library came from the immunoSEQ multiplex PCR assay. For the multiplex PCR, a mixture combining 60 forward primers for TCR Vbeta segments and 13 reverse primers for TCR Jbeta segments was used. TCRdb mirrors the immuneACCESS table, restricted to in-frame sequences. Some clones are absent from its copies; in checked studies, under half trace to an unresolved V gene, and the reason for the others is unknown. For this sample there are about 120,000 clones; roughly 9% appear just once. The ten largest clones take up about 3% of the sample. The sample was PBMCs. The receptors here all came from a man younger than 40 in good health and CMV-seronegative.

The chain couples TRBV5-1 to TRBJ2-7; 8 bases align to TRBD1. Germline-derived CDR1 and CDR2 are SGHRS and YFSETQ. The ends lost 3 bases at V and 0 bases at J; junction bases unmatched: 5. The CDR3 extends over 15 amino acids. CDR3 sequence reads: CASSSTGGSSYEQYF. For the CDR3, the DNA is TGCGCCAGCAGCTCCACAGGGGGATCCTCCTACGAGCAGTACTTC.

Here the CDR3 DNA reads TGTGCCACCCAGCGGACAGGGGCAACTAATGAAAAACTGTTTTTT. This gives the protein CATQRTGATNEKLFF. This chain links TRBV6-5 with TRBJ1-4; TRBD1 matches at 9 bases. Looked up from germline, CDR1 is MNHEY and CDR2 is SVGAGI. There are 15 residues in the CDR3. V was clipped by 10 bases and J by 0 bases; unmatched bases: 6.

J is TRBJ2-5 and V is TRBV29-1; D perhaps matches TRBD1 (6 bases). With the DNA end fitting TRBJ2-7 better, the J assignment may be wrong. CDR3 length equals 11 residues. CDR1 and CDR2 (germline): SQVTM, ANQGSEA. CDR3 nucleotide sequence: TGCAGCGCACGACAGGCCTACGAGCAGTACTTC. Amino acid sequence: CSARQAYEQYF.

V gene TRBV28 combines with J gene TRBJ1-2, with 7 nucleotides matching TRBD1. Germline V gene lookup returns CDR1 MDHEN and CDR2 SYDVKM. Trimming took 7 bases from V and 5 from J; bases not matched to a gene: 10. The CDR3 is 14 residues long. The CDR3 reads CASTEGTVEYGYTF. DNA of the CDR3: TGTGCCAGCACCGAGGGGACAGTTGAATATGGCTACACCTTC.

V and J are TRBV28 and TRBJ2-7, with 10 bases aligning to TRBD2. Germline assignment: CDR1 MDHEN and CDR2 SYDVKM. The CDR3 runs to 15 residues. Trimming at V came to 5 bases and at J to 5 bases, leaving 9 bases not matched to a gene. The CDR3 sequence: CASSPSSGRRDEQYF. DNA of the CDR3: TGTGCCAGCAGTCCATCTAGCGGGAGAAGGGACGAGCAGTACTTC.

CDR3 sequence (DNA): TGTGCCAGCAGCCCGGACAGGGAGGGGACCCAGTACTTC. Its translation: CASSPDREGTQYF. The J gene is TRBJ2-5, the V gene TRBV7-2; possibly TRBD1 for D (8 bases). Germline V gives CDR1 SGHTA, CDR2 FQGNSA. Between the trimmed V and J ends, which lost 5 bases and 7 bases, there was a span of 14 bases. The CDR3 loop spans 13 amino acids.

The table lists this clone with a few counts. The V gene is TRBV5-8, the J gene TRBJ2-3, with 10 bases aligning to TRBD2. The CDR3 consists of 16 residues. Trimming cost V 2 bases and J 3 bases; bases outside gene matches: 6. Germline CDR1 and CDR2: SGHTS and YDEGEE. The CDR3 reads CASSFWGLAKTDTQYF. In DNA, the CDR3 is TGTGCCAGCAGCTTCTGGGGACTAGCGAAAACAGATACGCAGTATTTT.

V is TRBV29-1 and J is TRBJ2-1; the D gene is possibly TRBD2 (5 bases). The V gene's germline CDR1 is SQVTM and CDR2 ANQGSEA. V gave up 3 bases and J gave up 3 bases, with 12 bases separating them. CDR3 length equals 14 residues. CDR3 sequence: CSVERATNYNEQFF. DNA for the CDR3: TGCAGCGTTGAGCGGGCTACAAACTACAATGAGCAGTTCTTC.

CDR3 residues: CASSQDRYEVGNTIYF. CDR3 nucleotide sequence: TGCGCCAGCAGCCAAGATCGGTACGAGGTGGGAAACACCATATATTTT. The chain couples TRBV4-3 to TRBJ1-3; D unclear. This CDR3 has 16 amino acids. V lost 0 bases to trimming and J lost 4 bases, with 13 bases between them. CDR1 and CDR2 (germline): LGHNA, YSLEER.